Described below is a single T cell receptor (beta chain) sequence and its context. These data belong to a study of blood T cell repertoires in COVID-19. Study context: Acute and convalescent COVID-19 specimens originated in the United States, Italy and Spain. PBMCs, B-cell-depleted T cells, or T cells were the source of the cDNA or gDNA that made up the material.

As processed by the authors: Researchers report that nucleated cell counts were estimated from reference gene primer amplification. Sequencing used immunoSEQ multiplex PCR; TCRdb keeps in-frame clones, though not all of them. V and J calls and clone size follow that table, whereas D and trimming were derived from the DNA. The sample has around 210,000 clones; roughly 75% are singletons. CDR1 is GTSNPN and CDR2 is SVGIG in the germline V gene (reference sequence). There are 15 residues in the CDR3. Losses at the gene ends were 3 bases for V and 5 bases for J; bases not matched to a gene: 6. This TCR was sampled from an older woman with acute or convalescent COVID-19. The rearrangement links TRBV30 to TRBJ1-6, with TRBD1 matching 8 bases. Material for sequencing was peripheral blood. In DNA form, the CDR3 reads TGTGCCTGGAGCATATTGACAGGGGATAATTCACCCCTCCACTTT. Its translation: CAWSILTGDNSPLHF.